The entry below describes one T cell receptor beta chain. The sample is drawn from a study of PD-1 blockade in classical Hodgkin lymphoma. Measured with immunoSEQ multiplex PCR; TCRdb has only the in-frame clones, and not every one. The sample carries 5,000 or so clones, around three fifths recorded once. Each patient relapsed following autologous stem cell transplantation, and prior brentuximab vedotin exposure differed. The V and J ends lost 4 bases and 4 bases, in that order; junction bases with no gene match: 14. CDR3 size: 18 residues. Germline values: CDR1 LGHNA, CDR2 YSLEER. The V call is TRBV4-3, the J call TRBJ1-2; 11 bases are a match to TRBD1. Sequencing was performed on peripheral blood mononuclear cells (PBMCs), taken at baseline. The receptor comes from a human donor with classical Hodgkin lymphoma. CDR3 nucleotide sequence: TGCGCCAGCAGCCCTTCTGGACAGGGGGCGTCTATCTTCTATGGCTACACCTTC. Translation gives CASSPSGQGASIFYGYTF.